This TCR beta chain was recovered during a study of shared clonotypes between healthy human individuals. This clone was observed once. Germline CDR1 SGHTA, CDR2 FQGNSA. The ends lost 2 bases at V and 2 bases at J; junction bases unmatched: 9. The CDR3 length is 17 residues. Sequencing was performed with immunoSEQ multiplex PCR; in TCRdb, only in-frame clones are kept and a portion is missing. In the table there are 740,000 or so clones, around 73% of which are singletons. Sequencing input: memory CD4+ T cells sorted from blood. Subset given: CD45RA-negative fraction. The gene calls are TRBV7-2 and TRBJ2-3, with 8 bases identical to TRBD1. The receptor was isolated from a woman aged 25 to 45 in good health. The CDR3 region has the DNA TGTGCCAGCAGCTTAAAGGCAGGGGGCACCTACACAGATACGCAGTATTTT. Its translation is CASSLKAGGTYTDTQYF.